The clone carrying this T cell receptor (beta chain) appeared once. As yet, its antigen is unknown. The sample has other DNA sequences that encode this CDR3 too. This entry comes from a study of cytomegalovirus exposure and HLA in healthy donors. The study, taken as a whole, reports: Later analysis identified over 15,000 TCR beta sequences associated with HLA alleles, using a false discovery rate threshold of 0.05. A later analysis found most CMV-associated TCR beta chains apparently HLA-restricted. Because they were indistinguishable, some V segments, including TRBV6-2 and TRBV6-3, were excluded.

The V end was cut by 3 bases, the J end by 2 bases, with 14 bases between. CDR3 size: 15 residues. Germline-derived CDR1 and CDR2 are MGHRA and YSYEKL. The PCR employed 60 Vbeta primers together with 13 Jbeta primers. TCRdb keeps only in-frame clones here, not all; method: immunoSEQ multiplex PCR. Altogether fewer than 200,000 clones are present, 80% to 85% being singletons, with the ten largest covering around 2.2%. Sequencing used PBMCs. The chain carries TRBV4-1 and TRBJ2-7, with D perhaps TRBD1 (6 bases). The clonotype originates from a young woman in good health and CMV-seronegative. The CDR3 region has the DNA TGCGCCAGCAGCCAGGGTCATGGGGGCACCTACGAGCAGTACTTC. Amino acids: CASSQGHGGTYEQYF.